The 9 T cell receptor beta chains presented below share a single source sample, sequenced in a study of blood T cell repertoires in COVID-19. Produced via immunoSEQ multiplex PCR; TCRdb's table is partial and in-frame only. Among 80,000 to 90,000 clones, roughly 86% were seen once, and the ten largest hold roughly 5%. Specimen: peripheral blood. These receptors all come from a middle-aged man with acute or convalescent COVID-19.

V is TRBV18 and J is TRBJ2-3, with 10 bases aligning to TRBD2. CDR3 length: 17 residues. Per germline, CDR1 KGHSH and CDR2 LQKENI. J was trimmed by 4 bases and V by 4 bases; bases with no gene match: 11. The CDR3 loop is CASSLPLPGLAPDTQYF. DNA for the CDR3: TGTGCCAGCTCACTGCCCTTACCGGGACTAGCGCCAGATACGCAGTATTTT.

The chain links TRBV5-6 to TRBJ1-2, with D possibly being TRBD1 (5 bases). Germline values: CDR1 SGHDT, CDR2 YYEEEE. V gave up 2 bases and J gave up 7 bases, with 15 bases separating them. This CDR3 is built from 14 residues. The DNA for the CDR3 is TGTGCCAGCAGCTTCGCCGCACAGGATGCTGGCTACACCTTC. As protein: CASSFAAQDAGYTF.

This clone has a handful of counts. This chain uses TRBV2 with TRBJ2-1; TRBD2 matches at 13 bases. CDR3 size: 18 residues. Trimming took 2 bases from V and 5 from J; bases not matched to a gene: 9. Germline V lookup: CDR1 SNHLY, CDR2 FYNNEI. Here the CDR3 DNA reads TGTGCCAGCAGTGAAACTCGGAGGGGGACTAGCGGGAACAATGAGCAGTTCTTC. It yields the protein CASSETRRGTSGNNEQFF.

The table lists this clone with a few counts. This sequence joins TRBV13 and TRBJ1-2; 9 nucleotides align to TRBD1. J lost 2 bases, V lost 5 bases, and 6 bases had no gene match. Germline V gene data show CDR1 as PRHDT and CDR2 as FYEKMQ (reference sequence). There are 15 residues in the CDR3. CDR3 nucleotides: TGTGCCAGCAGCGATCGAGGGACAGGGAACTATGGCTACACCTTC. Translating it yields CASSDRGTGNYGYTF.

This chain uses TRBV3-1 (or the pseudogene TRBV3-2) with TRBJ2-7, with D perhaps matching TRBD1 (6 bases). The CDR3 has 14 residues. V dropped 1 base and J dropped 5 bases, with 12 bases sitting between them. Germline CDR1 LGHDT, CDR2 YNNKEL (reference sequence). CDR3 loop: CASSQGRGNHEQYF. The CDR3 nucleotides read TGTGCCAGCAGCCAAGGAAGGGGGAATCACGAGCAGTACTTC.

The CDR3 region is CASSTSGSSYEQYF. For the CDR3, the DNA is TGCGCCAGCAGTACTAGCGGGAGCTCCTACGAGCAGTACTTC. The chain recombines TRBV10-1 with TRBJ2-7; 11 bases match TRBD2. With V trimmed by 5 bases and J by 0 bases, 0 bases remained unmatched. The CDR3 spans 14 residues. Germline values: CDR1 WNHNN, CDR2 SYGVQD (reference sequence).

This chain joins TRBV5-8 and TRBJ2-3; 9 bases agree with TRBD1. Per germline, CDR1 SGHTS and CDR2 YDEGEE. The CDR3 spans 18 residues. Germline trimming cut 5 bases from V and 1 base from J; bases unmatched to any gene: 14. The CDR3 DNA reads TGTGCCAGCAGATACGGGACAGGGAAATTCACAGGCACAGATACGCAGTATTTT. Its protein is CASRYGTGKFTGTDTQYF. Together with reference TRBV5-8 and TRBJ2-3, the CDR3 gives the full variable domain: EAGVTQSPTHLIKTRGQQATLRCSPISGHTSVYWYQQALGLGLQFLLWYDEGEERNRGNFPPRFSGRQFPNYSSELNVNALELEDSALYLCASRYGTGKFTGTDTQYFGPGTRLTVL.

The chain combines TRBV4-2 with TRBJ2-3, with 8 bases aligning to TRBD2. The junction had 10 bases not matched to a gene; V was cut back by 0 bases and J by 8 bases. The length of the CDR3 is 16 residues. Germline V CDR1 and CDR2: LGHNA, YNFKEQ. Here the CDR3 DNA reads TGTGCCAGCAGCCAAGATCCTAGCGGGCCGGGGGGTACGCAGTATTTT. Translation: CASSQDPSGPGGTQYF.

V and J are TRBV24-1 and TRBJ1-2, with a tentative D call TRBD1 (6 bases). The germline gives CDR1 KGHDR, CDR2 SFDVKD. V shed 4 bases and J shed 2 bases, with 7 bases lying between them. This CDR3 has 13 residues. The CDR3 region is CATSETGNYGYTF. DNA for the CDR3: TGTGCCACCAGTGAGACAGGCAACTATGGCTACACCTTC.